This T cell receptor beta chain was sequenced in a study of T cell responses to AZD1222 COVID-19 vaccine. This clone occurred once. What it recognizes is unknown. Some clones are missing from TCRdb's copy, which holds only in-frame ones; the method was immunoSEQ multiplex PCR. The sample consists of about 73,000 clones, nearly 90% of them appearing once. Study-level results: Repertoires in all cases were sampled only once the peak T cell response had passed.

V lost 2 bases to trimming and J lost 2 bases, with 10 bases between them. CDR3 size: 15 residues. The germline V gene has CDR1 ENHRY and CDR2 SYGVKD. This sequence originates from an adult who received the AZD1222 COVID-19 vaccine. This material consisted of peripheral blood, taken 28 days after the second AZD1222 dose. The genes are TRBV10-3 and TRBJ2-1, with D perhaps TRBD1 (5 bases). CDR3 in amino acids: CAISEAGITYNEQFF. As DNA, the CDR3 is TGTGCCATCAGTGAGGCAGGGATAACCTACAATGAGCAGTTCTTC.